Below, 21 T cell receptor beta chains from the same sample are listed, as sequenced in a study of blood T cell repertoires in COVID-19. Some clones are missing from TCRdb's copy, which holds only in-frame ones; the method was immunoSEQ multiplex PCR. Among about 190,000 clones listed, less than 80% were seen once. The sequenced sample was peripheral blood. Source of these receptors: a woman between 50 and 59 years old with acute or convalescent COVID-19.

The chain is built from TRBV27 and TRBJ1-1, with 8 bases fitting TRBD1. The ends lost 6 bases at V and 2 bases at J; junction bases unmatched: 2. Germline V CDR1 and CDR2: MNHEY, SMNVEV (reference sequence). CDR3 size: 13 residues. The CDR3 here is CASRGQVNTEAFF. CDR3 in DNA: TGTGCCAGCAGGGGACAGGTCAACACTGAAGCTTTCTTT.

This sequence joins TRBV3-1 (or the pseudogene TRBV3-2) and TRBJ1-4; weak D call: TRBD1 (6 bases). The CDR3 has 12 residues. The germline V and J ends were trimmed by 0 bases and 10 bases, with 6 bases remaining between them. Per germline, CDR1 LGHDT and CDR2 YNNKEL (reference sequence). For the CDR3, the DNA is TGTGCCAGCAGCCAAGAGGGGGCAAAACTGTTTTTT. Residues: CASSQEGAKLFF.

The chain joins TRBV6-5 to TRBJ1-5; no firm D call. The CDR3 runs to 15 residues. Trimming pared 6 bases from V and 0 bases from J, leaving 12 bases between. The germline V gene encodes CDR1 MNHEY and CDR2 SVGAGI. CDR3 sequence: CASRVTYTSNQPQHF. The DNA of the CDR3 is TGTGCCAGCAGAGTTACGTACACTAGCAATCAGCCCCAGCATTTT.

The chain links TRBV7-2 to TRBJ2-1; 13 bases align to TRBD2. The V segment lost 2 bases and the J segment 7 bases; nucleotides outside the gene matches: 8. CDR3 size: 17 residues. Germline CDR1 reads SGHTA; CDR2 reads FQGNSA. The CDR3: CASSLLFMGLAGNEQFF. In nucleotides, the CDR3 is TGTGCCAGCAGCTTACTATTTATGGGACTAGCGGGGAATGAGCAGTTCTTC.

The rearrangement joins TRBV5-6 to TRBJ2-1; D perhaps matches TRBD2 (7 bases). Germline assignment: CDR1 SGHDT and CDR2 YYEEEE. The CDR3 totals 16 residues. Trimming cost V 2 bases and J 9 bases, with 21 bases left between them. The CDR3 sequence: CASSFRRSGGPGEQFF. The CDR3 nucleotides read TGTGCCAGCAGCTTTCGGAGGTCGGGGGGCCCTGGTGAGCAGTTCTTC.

The chain carries TRBV5-1 and TRBJ2-1, with 7 bases that match TRBD2. The J segment lost 6 bases and the V segment lost 1 base, leaving 10 bases of the junction unmatched. The CDR3 loop spans 16 amino acids. The germline CDR1 and CDR2 sequences are SGHRS and YFSETQ. The CDR3 DNA reads as TGCGCCAGCAGCTTGAATCTTGCGGGAGTTAGCAATGAGCAGTTCTTC. Translating gives CASSLNLAGVSNEQFF. The full variable domain, rest sourced from reference TRBV5-1 and TRBJ2-1, is KAGVTQTPRYLIKTRGQQVTLSCSPISGHRSVSWYQQTPGQGLQFLFEYFSETQRNKGNFPGRFSGRQFSNSRSEMNVSTLELGDSALYLCASSLNLAGVSNEQFFGPGTRLTVL.

The rearrangement links TRBV3-1 (or the pseudogene TRBV3-2) to TRBJ2-5; D perhaps matches TRBD1 (6 bases). V lost 1 base to trimming and J lost 1 base, with 10 bases between them. Germline values: CDR1 LGHDT, CDR2 YNNKEL (reference sequence). The CDR3 has 15 residues. This CDR3 reads CASSQGWGPQETQYF. In DNA, the CDR3 is TGTGCCAGCAGCCAAGGCTGGGGGCCCCAAGAGACCCAGTACTTC.

V and J are TRBV19 and TRBJ1-1, with 7 bases lining up with TRBD1. J lost 5 bases, V lost 7 bases, and 4 bases had no gene match. Germline-derived CDR1 and CDR2 are LNHDA and SQIVND (reference sequence). The CDR3 totals 12 residues. The CDR3 nucleotides read TGTGCCAGTAACGCAGGGGGGACTGAAGCTTTCTTT. Protein product: CASNAGGTEAFF.

The V gene is TRBV27, the J gene TRBJ1-6, with TRBD1 identical over 10 bases. CDR3 size: 15 residues. The J segment lost 11 bases and the V segment lost 3 bases, leaving 7 bases of the junction unmatched. Germline V CDR1 and CDR2: MNHEY, SMNVEV (reference sequence). DNA of the CDR3: TGTGCCAGCAGTTTTCTAACGACAGGGGGCCCACCCCTCCACTTT. Translated, it gives CASSFLTTGGPPLHF.

The chain links TRBV28 to TRBJ2-3; tentatively, D is TRBD2 (6 bases). V was clipped by 3 bases and J by 2 bases, with 18 bases between them. This CDR3 region has 17 residues. CDR1 is MDHEN and CDR2 is SYDVKM in the germline V gene. CDR3 region: CASSFFAGSPYTDTQYF. As DNA, the CDR3 is TGTGCCAGCAGTTTTTTTGCCGGGAGCCCTTACACAGATACGCAGTATTTT.

The V gene is TRBV28, the J gene TRBJ2-7, with 7 bases fitting TRBD2. Germline V gene sequence: CDR1 MDHEN, CDR2 SYDVKM. The CDR3 is 14 residues long. J gave up 5 bases and V 11 bases, and 15 bases lay outside the gene matches. The CDR3, as DNA: TGTGCCGGCTCCCCCGCGGGGGTCACGAACGAGCAGTACTTC. It translates to CAGSPAGVTNEQYF.

The gene calls are TRBV18 and TRBJ1-4; D call uncertain. The length of the CDR3 is 16 residues. V was pared by 0 bases and J by 4 bases, with 12 bases between. Germline lookup yields CDR1 KGHSH and CDR2 LQKENI. The CDR3 reads CASSPPEGLGNEKLFF. The CDR3 region has the DNA TGTGCCAGCTCACCACCGGAGGGTCTTGGTAATGAAAAACTGTTTTTT.

V is TRBV24-1 and J is TRBJ2-7, with D tentatively TRBD1 (5 bases). This CDR3 has 14 amino acids. The germline V gene encodes CDR1 KGHDR and CDR2 SFDVKD. V lost 3 bases and J 7 bases, leaving 15 bases between the germline ends. CDR3 residues: CATSDHTGFREQYF. In DNA form, the CDR3 reads TGTGCCACCAGTGATCATACAGGTTTCCGGGAGCAGTACTTC.

The chain joins TRBV6-1 to TRBJ2-7; TRBD1 matches 10 bases. This CDR3 spans 15 amino acids. Germline V gene lookup returns CDR1 MNHNS and CDR2 SASEGT. With 1 base clipped from V and 2 bases from J, the junction kept 2 bases outside the gene matches. CDR3 coding DNA: TGTGCCAGCAGTGAAGGGGACAGGGGCACCTACGAGCAGTACTTC. It translates to CASSEGDRGTYEQYF.

As to this clone: The same CDR3 arises from other DNA sequences in this sample as well. The gene calls are TRBV28 and TRBJ1-6; D gene uncertain. V lost 3 bases to trimming and J lost 0 bases, with 15 bases between them. Germline V lookup: CDR1 MDHEN, CDR2 SYDVKM. The CDR3 is made up of 18 amino acids. CDR3 nucleotide sequence: TGTGCCAGCAGTTTGGCGGCATCCTCGGTCTCCTATAATTCACCCCTCCACTTT. Protein: CASSLAASSVSYNSPLHF.

This chain links TRBV9 with TRBJ2-7; 7 bases match TRBD1. Germline V CDR1 and CDR2: SGDLS, YYNGEE. The CDR3 contains 16 residues. The trim removed 4 bases at V and 4 bases at J, leaving 14 bases unmatched. CDR3 in amino acids: CASSTTGQVFPYEQYF. The CDR3 nucleotides are TGTGCCAGCAGCACCACTGGACAGGTCTTTCCTTACGAGCAGTACTTC.

The V call is TRBV7-6, the J call TRBJ1-1; D is perhaps TRBD1 (5 bases). V was trimmed by 4 bases and J by 1 base, leaving 16 bases between them. The V gene's germline CDR1 is SGHVS and CDR2 FNYEAQ. The CDR3 length is 16 residues. This CDR3 reads CASSSWGGTENTEAFF. DNA for the CDR3: TGTGCCAGCAGCTCCTGGGGGGGAACGGAGAACACTGAAGCTTTCTTT.

The V and J genes are TRBV10-1 and TRBJ1-1; D ambiguous. There are 15 residues in the CDR3. The germline V gene has CDR1 WNHNN and CDR2 SYGVQD (reference sequence). Trimming cost V 0 bases and J 0 bases, with 8 bases left between them. CDR3 sequence reads: CASSESGSMNTEAFF. CDR3 DNA: TGCGCCAGCAGTGAGTCGGGGAGCATGAACACTGAAGCTTTCTTT.

V is TRBV2 and J is TRBJ2-1, with TRBD1 matching over 9 bases. The CDR3 is made up of 15 amino acids. Germline V CDR1 and CDR2: SNHLY, FYNNEI. V shed 2 bases, J shed 4 bases, and the junction held 3 bases outside the gene matches. CDR3 sequence: CASSETGTGYNEQFF. The CDR3 region has the DNA TGTGCCAGCAGTGAAACCGGGACAGGGTACAATGAGCAGTTCTTC. Filled out from reference TRBV2 and TRBJ2-1, the complete variable domain reads EPEVTQTPSHQVTQMGQEVILRCVPISNHLYFYWYRQILGQKVEFLVSFYNNEISEKSEIFDDQFSVERPDGSNFTLKIRSTKLEDSAMYFCASSETGTGYNEQFFGPGTRLTVL.

The rearrangement links TRBV18 to TRBJ1-1, with D hard to call. Germline assignment: CDR1 KGHSH and CDR2 LQKENI. Trimming cost V 4 bases and J 3 bases, with 9 bases left between them. The CDR3 is 13 amino acids. DNA for the CDR3: TGTGCCAGCTCACGAGACGGAGACACTGAAGCTTTCTTT. Residues: CASSRDGDTEAFF.

The chain combines TRBV19 with TRBJ1-1; D not certain. The CDR3 spans 11 residues. In germline, CDR1 is LNHDA, CDR2 SQIVND (reference sequence). V lost 5 bases, J lost 7 bases, and 8 bases lay in between. The chain's CDR3 is CASSVSGEAFF. As DNA, the CDR3 is TGTGCCAGTAGTGTGAGCGGTGAAGCTTTCTTT.